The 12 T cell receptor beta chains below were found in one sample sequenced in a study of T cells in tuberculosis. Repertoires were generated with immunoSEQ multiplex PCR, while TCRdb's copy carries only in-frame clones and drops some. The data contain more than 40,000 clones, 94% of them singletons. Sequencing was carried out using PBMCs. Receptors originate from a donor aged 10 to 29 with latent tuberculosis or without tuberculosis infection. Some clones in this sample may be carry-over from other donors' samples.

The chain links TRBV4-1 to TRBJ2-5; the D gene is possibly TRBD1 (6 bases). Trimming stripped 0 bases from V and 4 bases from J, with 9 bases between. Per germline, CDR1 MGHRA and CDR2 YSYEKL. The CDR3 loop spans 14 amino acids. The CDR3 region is CASSQETGRETQYF. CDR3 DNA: TGCGCCAGCAGCCAAGAAACAGGGCGAGAGACCCAGTACTTC.

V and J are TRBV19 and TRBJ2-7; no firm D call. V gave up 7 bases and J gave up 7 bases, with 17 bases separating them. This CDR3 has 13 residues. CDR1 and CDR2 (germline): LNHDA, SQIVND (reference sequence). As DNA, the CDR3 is TGTGCCAGTAACGGCGCTCGATCGGGTGAGCAGTACTTC. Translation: CASNGARSGEQYF.

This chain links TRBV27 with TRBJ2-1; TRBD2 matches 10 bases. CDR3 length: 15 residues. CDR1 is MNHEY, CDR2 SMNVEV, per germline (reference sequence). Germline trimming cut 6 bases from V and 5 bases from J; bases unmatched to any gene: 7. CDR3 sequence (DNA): TGTGCCAGCAGCAAACCGGGACTAGCGAACAATGAGCAGTTCTTC. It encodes CASSKPGLANNEQFF.

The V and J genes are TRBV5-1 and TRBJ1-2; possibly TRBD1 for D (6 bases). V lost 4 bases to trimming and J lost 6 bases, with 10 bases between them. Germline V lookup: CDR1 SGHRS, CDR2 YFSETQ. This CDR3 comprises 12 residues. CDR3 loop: CASSINRDGYTF. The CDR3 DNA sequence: TGCGCCAGCAGCATCAACAGGGATGGCTACACCTTC.

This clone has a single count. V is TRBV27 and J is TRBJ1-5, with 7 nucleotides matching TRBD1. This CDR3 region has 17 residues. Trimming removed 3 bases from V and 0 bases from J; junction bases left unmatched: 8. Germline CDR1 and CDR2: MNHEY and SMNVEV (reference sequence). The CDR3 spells CASSFMGQFYSNQPQHF. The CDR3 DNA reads TGTGCCAGCAGTTTTATGGGACAGTTCTATAGCAATCAGCCCCAGCATTTT.

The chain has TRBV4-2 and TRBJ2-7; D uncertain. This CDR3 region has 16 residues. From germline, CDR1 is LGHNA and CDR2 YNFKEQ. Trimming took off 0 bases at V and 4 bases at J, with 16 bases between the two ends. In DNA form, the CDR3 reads TGTGCCAGCAGCCAAGATAAGAGTGGAGAAGGTTACGAGCAGTACTTC. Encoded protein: CASSQDKSGEGYEQYF.

CDR3 in amino acids: CASRDRDRPSALHF. For the CDR3, the DNA is TGTGCCAGCAGAGACCGGGACAGGCCCTCGGCCCTCCACTTT. The rearrangement links TRBV7-9 to TRBJ1-6, with TRBD1 matching 8 bases. The CDR3 spans 14 residues. V lost 6 bases and J lost 14; bases outside the gene matches: 12. Germline-derived CDR1 and CDR2 are SEHNR and FQNEAQ (reference sequence).

The CDR3, as DNA: TGCGCCAGCAGCCAAAACCCCCTCAGGGCCCATCTCCAAGAGACCCAGTACTTC. It encodes CASSQNPLRAHLQETQYF. The gene calls are TRBV4-3 and TRBJ2-5; D perhaps matches TRBD1 (5 bases). Trimming shortened V by 2 bases and J by 1 base, and 20 bases separated the two germline ends. The CDR3 extends over 18 amino acids. Germline CDR1 reads LGHNA; CDR2 reads YSLEER.

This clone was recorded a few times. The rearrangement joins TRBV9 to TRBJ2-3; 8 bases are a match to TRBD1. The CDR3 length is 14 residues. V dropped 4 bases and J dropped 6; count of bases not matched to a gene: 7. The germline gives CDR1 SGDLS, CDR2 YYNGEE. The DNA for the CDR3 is TGTGCCAGCAGCTCACGGACAGGGACTGATACGCAGTATTTT. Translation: CASSSRTGTDTQYF.

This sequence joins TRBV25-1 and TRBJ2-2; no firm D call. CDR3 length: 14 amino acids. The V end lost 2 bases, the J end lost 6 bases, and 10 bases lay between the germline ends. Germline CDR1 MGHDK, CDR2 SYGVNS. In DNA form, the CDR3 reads TGTGCCAGCAGTGAAGTGGGCGCCTCCGGGGAGCTGTTTTTT. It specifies CASSEVGASGELFF.

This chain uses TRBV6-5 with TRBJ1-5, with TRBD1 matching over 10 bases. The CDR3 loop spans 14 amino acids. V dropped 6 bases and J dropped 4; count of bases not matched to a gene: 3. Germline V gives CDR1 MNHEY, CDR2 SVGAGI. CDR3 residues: CASRDRGPNQPQHF. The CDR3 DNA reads TGTGCCAGCAGAGACAGGGGGCCTAATCAGCCCCAGCATTTT.

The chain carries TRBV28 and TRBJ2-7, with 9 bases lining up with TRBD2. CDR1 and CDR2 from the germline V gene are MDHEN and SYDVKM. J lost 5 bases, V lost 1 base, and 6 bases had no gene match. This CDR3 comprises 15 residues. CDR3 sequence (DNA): TGTGCCAGCAGTTTATTGCCTAGCGGGACGCACGAGCAGTACTTC. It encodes CASSLLPSGTHEQYF.